This TCR beta chain was obtained from a study of blood T cells in healthy people across ages. Study-wide results and limits: TCR beta diversity tracked closely with naive T cell percentage.

In regard to this clonotype: Its target is unknown.

Donor samples were obtained from healthy Caucasian individuals from Russia, aged about 6 to 95. It was roughly 10 milliliters of peripheral blood that were drawn from each donor. The V segment lost 4 bases and the J segment 2 bases; nucleotides outside the gene matches: 10. CDR1 is SGHRS and CDR2 is YFSETQ in the germline V gene. This CDR3 is 16 amino acids long. A sample-barcoded 5' primer and a J-beta primer mix were used in a second PCR of roughly 7 to 12 cycles. TCRdb independently ran MiXCR on the 5' RACE reads; one entry per CDR3 protein. The sample includes over 750,000 distinct CDR3 sequences, approximately 25% of them seen just once. The sample was also linked to a second study, of T cells of mothers and their children. This second study says: Roughly 2.8 million TCR beta reads per child versus over 8 million per mother.

Material: blood. The sequence came from a boy between 10 and 17 years old in good health. The chain couples TRBV5-1 to TRBJ2-3; 7 bases agree with TRBD1. Here the CDR3 reads CASSPDRDRSTDTQYF. Written as DNA, the CDR3 is TGCGCCAGCAGCCCCGACAGGGACAGATCCACAGATACGCAGTATTTT.